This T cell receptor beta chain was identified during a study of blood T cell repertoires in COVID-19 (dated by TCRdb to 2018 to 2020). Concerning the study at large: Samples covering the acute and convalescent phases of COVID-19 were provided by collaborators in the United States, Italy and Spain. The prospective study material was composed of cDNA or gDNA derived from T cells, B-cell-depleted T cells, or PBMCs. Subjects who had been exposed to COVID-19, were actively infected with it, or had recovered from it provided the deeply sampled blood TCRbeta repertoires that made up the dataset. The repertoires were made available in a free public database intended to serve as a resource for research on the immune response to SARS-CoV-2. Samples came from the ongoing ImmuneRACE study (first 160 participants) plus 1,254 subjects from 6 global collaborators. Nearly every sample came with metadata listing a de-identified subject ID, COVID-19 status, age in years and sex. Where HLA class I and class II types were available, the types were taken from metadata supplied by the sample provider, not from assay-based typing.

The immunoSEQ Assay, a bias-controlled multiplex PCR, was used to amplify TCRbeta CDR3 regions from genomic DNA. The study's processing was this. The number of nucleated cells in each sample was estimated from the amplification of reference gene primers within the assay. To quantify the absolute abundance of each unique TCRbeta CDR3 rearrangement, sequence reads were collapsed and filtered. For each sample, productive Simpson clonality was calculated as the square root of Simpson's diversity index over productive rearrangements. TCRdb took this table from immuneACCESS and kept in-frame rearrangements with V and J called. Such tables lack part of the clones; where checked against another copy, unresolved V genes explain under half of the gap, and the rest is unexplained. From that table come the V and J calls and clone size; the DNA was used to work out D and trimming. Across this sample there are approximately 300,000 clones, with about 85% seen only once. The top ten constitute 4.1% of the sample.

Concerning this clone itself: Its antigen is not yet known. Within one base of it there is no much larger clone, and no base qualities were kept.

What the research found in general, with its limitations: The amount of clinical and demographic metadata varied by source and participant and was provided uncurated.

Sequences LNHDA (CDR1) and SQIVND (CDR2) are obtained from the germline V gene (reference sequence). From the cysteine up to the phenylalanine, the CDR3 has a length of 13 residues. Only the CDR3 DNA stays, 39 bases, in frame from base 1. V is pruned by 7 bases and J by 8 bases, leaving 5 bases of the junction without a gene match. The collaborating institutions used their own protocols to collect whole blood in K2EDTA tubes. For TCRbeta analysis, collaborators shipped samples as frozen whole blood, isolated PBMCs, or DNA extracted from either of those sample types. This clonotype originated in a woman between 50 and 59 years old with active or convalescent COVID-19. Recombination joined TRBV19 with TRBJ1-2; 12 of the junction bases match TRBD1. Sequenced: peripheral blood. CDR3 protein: CASTGTGGRGYTF. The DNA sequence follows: TGTGCCAGTACCGGGACAGGGGGCCGGGGCTACACCTTC.